Listed here is a single T cell receptor beta chain. Its specificity is unknown. Per germline, CDR1 SGHAT and CDR2 FQNNGV. Unmatched junction bases numbered 8, after V lost 2 bases and J lost 2 bases. This CDR3 is built from 16 residues. Here immunoSEQ multiplex PCR was the method, and the copy in TCRdb shows in-frame clones only, minus some. Among 450,000 to 500,000 clones listed, roughly 80% were seen once. This record comes from a study of shared clonotypes between healthy human individuals. Regarding the study as a whole: The sole specimen, blood, was sampled, and tissue repertoires likely differ.

Sequenced material: PBMCs. The chain has TRBV11-2 and TRBJ2-5; 7 bases align to TRBD2. This TCR was sampled from a middle-aged woman in good health. Some clones in this sample may be carry-over from other donors' samples. DNA for the CDR3: TGTGCCAGCAGCTTACTTGTGACTAGCAGACAAGAGACCCAGTACTTC. Amino acids: CASSLLVTSRQETQYF.